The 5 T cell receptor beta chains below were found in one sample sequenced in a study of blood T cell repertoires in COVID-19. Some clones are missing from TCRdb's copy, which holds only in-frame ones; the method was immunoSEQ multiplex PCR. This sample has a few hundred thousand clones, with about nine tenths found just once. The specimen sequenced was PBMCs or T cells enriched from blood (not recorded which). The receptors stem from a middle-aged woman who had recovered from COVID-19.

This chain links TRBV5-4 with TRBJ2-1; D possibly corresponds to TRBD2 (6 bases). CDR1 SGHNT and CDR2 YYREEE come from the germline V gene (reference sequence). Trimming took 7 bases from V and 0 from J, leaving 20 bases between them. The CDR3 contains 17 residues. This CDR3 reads CASVKRGGVSSYNEQFF. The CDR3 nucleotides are TGTGCCAGCGTCAAACGAGGCGGGGTAAGCTCCTACAATGAGCAGTTCTTC.

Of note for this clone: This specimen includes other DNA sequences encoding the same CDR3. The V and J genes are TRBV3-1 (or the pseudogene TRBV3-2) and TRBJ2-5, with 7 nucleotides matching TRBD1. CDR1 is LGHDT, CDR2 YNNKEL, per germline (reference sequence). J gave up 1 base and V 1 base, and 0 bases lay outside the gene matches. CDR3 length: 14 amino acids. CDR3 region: CASSQGTGQETQYF. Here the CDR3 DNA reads TGTGCCAGCAGCCAAGGGACAGGCCAAGAGACCCAGTACTTC.

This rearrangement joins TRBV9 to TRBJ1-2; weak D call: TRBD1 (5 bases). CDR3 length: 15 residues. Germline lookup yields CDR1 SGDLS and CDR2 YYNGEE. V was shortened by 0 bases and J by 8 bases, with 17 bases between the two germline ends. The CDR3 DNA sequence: TGTGCCAGCAGCGTAGGTAGGGGCGCCAATGGAGGCTACACCTTC. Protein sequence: CASSVGRGANGGYTF.

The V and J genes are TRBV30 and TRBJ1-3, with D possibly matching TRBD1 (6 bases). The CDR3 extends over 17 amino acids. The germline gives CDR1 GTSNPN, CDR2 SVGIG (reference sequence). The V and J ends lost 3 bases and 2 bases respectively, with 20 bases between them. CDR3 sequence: CAWRKQGFTTPGNTIYF. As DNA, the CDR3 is TGTGCCTGGAGAAAACAGGGATTCACTACCCCTGGAAACACCATATATTTT.

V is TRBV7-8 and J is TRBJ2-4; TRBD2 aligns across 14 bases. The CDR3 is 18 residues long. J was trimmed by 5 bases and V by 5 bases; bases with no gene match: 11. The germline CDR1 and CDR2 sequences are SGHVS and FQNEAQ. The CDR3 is CASSPGTSGSGGQNIQYF. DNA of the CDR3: TGTGCCAGCAGCCCCGGGACTAGCGGGAGTGGGGGGCAAAACATTCAGTACTTC. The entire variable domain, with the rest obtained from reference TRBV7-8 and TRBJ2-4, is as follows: GAGVSQSPRYKVAKRGQDVALRCDPISGHVSLFWYQQALGQGPEFLTYFQNEAQLDKSGLPSDRFFAERPEGSVSTLKIQRTQQEDSAVYLCASSPGTSGSGGQNIQYFGAGTRLSVL.